This TCR beta chain came from a study of T cell responses to AZD1222 COVID-19 vaccine. Study results and caveats: The sample set comprised mostly white British donors with more females, and clonal diversity was possibly underestimated. Unmutated variant regions are reportedly targeted by nearly half of spike-specific TCRs. Among those given AZD1222, only five to seven were seropositive at baseline.

With respect to this clone: Its antigen is as yet unknown.

V gave up 5 bases and J gave up 14 bases, with 20 bases separating them. This CDR3 is built from 13 residues. Germline V gene lookup returns CDR1 SGHAT and CDR2 FQNNGV. Method: immunoSEQ multiplex PCR; TCRdb's copy keeps in-frame clones and lacks some. Of 80,000 to 85,000 clones in the sample, more than 85% were seen once. The TCR originated in an adult who received the AZD1222 COVID-19 vaccine. The genes are TRBV11-2 and TRBJ2-3, with a possible D match to TRBD2 (6 bases). The material sequenced was peripheral blood, taken 28 days after the second AZD1222 dose. The CDR3 nucleotides are TGTGCCAGCAGCCCCACCCCCCGACTAGTTCCGTATTTT. The encoded protein is CASSPTPRLVPYF.